This T cell receptor (beta chain) is from a study of OX40 agonist ivuxolimab in advanced cancers. Study overall: The drug used for patients, ivuxolimab, was an agonistic anti-OX40 (CD134) antibody.

With regard to this clone: Its antigen is not known.

Individuals having autoimmune disease history or systemic immunosuppression were not enrolled. Some clones are missing from TCRdb's copy, which holds only in-frame ones; the method was immunoSEQ multiplex PCR. The repertoire holds about 45,000 clones, with roughly 90% as singletons. Findings of the study overall: Normalized T-cell clonal expansion was also low in a subset of nonresponders. At 0.1 to 3.0 mg/kg and by week 6, clonal expansion occurred in CD4+ and CD8+ blood T cells.

The CDR3 runs 10 residues. Germline V gene data show CDR1 as SGDLS and CDR2 as YYNGEE. Trimming left V 3 bases short and J 13 bases short, with 8 bases between. The source of this sequence is an adult with an advanced solid tumor such as melanoma, head and neck, liver or kidney cancer. This specimen was CD4+ or CD8+ T cells sorted from blood, taken in a trial of the OX40 agonist ivuxolimab. J is TRBJ2-1 and V is TRBV9; D gene ambiguous. The CDR3 DNA follows: TGTGCCAGCAGCGGGAAGGACCAGTTCTTC. Amino acids: CASSGKDQFF.